This is a list of T cell receptor beta chains from one sample in a study of CD8+CD57+ T cells in acquired aplastic anemia. TCRdb recomputed calls from the reads with MiXCR, one row per CDR3 protein. The sample lists fewer than 200,000 distinct CDR3 sequences, around 50% seen once, with 10% to 15% in the top ten. Sequenced material: sorted CD4+, CD8+, or CD8+CD57+ T cells (not recorded which) from PBMCs. Source of these receptors: a human donor with aplastic anemia. Each CDR3 is given with its conserved first and last residue.

>TRBJ1-3|TRBV10-1
CAEGVTIYF
>TRBJ2-1|TRBV15
CATSSTPGNEQFF
>TRBJ2-2|TRBV11-1
CASSLEGAGELFF
>TRBJ2-1|TRBV25-1
CASSEVAGQGDRGNEQFF
>TRBJ2-5|TRBV19
CASSISVQETQYF
>TRBJ1-1|TRBV20-1
CSSFVMNTEAFF
>TRBJ2-5|TRBV12-3/TRBV12-4
CASSLKRIQYF
>TRBJ2-3|TRBV9
CASTASLATDTQYF
>TRBJ1-2|TRBV24-1
CATSDRRGGGGDGYTF
>TRBJ2-7|TRBV5-1
CASSLVVGSWYEQYF
>TRBJ2-3|TRBV19
CASSIKASTDTQYF
>TRBJ2-1|TRBV4-1
CASSQDRGGAGSYEQFF
>TRBJ1-6|TRBV29-1
CSVGNDVNSPLHF
>TRBJ2-2|TRBV5-1
CASSLEGPRDTGELFF
>TRBJ1-6|TRBV9
CASSVAVVRGVSPLHF
>TRBJ1-2|TRBV4-2
CASSQSVTGGAPYGYTF
>TRBJ2-3|TRBV5-1
CASSRPDTDTQYF
>TRBJ1-2|TRBV7-7
CASSPPVISEDGYTF
>TRBJ2-1|TRBV12-3/TRBV12-4
CAIRREGDEQFF
>TRBJ2-7|TRBV7-9
CASSLNAPNPYEQYF
>TRBJ2-7|TRBV10-2
CASSRGSSYEQYF
>TRBJ2-2|TRBV7-6
CTSSLGPGANGVLFF
>TRBJ2-3|TRBV7-1
CASSSLRTSGRTDTQYF
>TRBJ1-5|TRBV15
CAISGTGRKQPQHF
>TRBJ1-5|TRBV19
CASSIGDRVNQPQHF
>TRBJ2-7|TRBV3-1
CASSQSGASYEQYF
>TRBJ2-7|TRBV20-1
CSALRQGVYEQYF
>TRBJ1-5|TRBV7-2
CASSYRGGQPQHF
>TRBJ2-5|TRBV7-3
CASSLLAGGRGTQYF
>TRBJ1-1|TRBV9
CASRGDRMNTEAFF
>TRBJ2-7|TRBV7-6
CASSPDSTYEQYF
>TRBJ1-5|TRBV6-1
CASSLRLIGQGSNQPQHF
>TRBJ2-7|TRBV24-1
CATSEARQGTYEQYF
>TRBJ1-1|TRBV15
CATSSPRDDGGTEAFF
>TRBJ2-7|TRBV7-9
CASSSDREIYEQYF
>TRBJ2-5|TRBV12-3/TRBV12-4
CASSFGGVETQYF
>TRBJ1-2|TRBV7-9
CASSFDSYGYTF
>TRBJ2-5|TRBV7-7
CASSSSLTSETQYF
>TRBJ1-2|TRBV29-1
CSVEDRDSVNYGYTF
>TRBJ2-1|TRBV20-1
CSARWRAGLYNEQFF
>TRBJ2-7|TRBV12-3/TRBV12-4
CASTPTGRPYEQYF
>TRBJ1-5|TRBV10-1
CASSDTRSDQPQHF
>TRBJ1-2|TRBV15
CATSRDMGTGDGYTF
>TRBJ1-1|TRBV6-1
CASSLGQGNAEAFF
>TRBJ1-5|TRBV7-2
CASSQDQAQAPQHF
>TRBJ1-5|TRBV10-3
CAISESDGYSNQPQHF
>TRBJ2-7|TRBV5-1
CASSLETGWVEQYF
>TRBJ2-2|TRBV20-1
CSARALAGRDTGELFF
>TRBJ2-7|TRBV2
CASGSGTGSYEQYF
>TRBJ2-5|TRBV7-3
CASSSGTSGGAGDQETQYF
>TRBJ2-2|TRBV9
CASSVAPAGGPGELFF
>TRBJ1-1|TRBV2
CASSVDRGAEAFF
>TRBJ1-1|TRBV7-9
CASSLFRVGGSNTEAFF